The clone carrying this TCR beta chain showed up just a few times. No antigen is known for it. These data belong to a study of early T cells in non-severe SARS-CoV-2 infection. Study background: Sequenced bulk RNA came from whole blood that was unsorted, and chains were unpaired. General observations from the study: VDJdb matching skewed toward anti-spike CD8 responses, missing private and CD4 specificities.

The TCR library protocol was used to attach unique molecular identifiers. These identifiers were attached to individual cDNA molecules. Using its own MiXCR run on the 5' RACE reads, TCRdb lists one record per CDR3 protein. The sample yields approximately 56,000 distinct CDR3 sequences, 11% seen once. Trimming took off 4 bases at V and 5 bases at J, with 12 bases between the two ends. The CDR3 consists of 13 residues. Per the germline V gene, CDR1 is SGDLS and CDR2 is YYNGEE. This sequence originates from an adult who was a healthcare worker with PCR-confirmed SARS-CoV-2 infection or an uninfected control (not recorded which). The chain combines TRBV9 with TRBJ1-2; the D is unclear. The specimen was whole blood. The DNA of the CDR3 is TGTGCCAGCAGCCCAGCGGAGGCGTATGGCTACACCTTC. This sequence encodes CASSPAEAYGYTF.